This TCR beta chain is drawn from a study of T cells expressing NK-cell markers. At the level of the study: Source material for TCR beta repertoires consisted of sorted CD3+CD56+NKG2C+, CD3+CD56+NKG2C- and CD3+CD56-NKG2C+ T cells. Study-wide points: Top CD8+ clonotypes included the dominant CD3+CD56+NKG2C+ clonotypes in roughly 6 donors.

No DNA is given; TCRdb re-called the 5' RACE reads and lists each CDR3 protein once. The sample includes 550,000 to 600,000 distinct CDR3 sequences. Comments on this clonotype: As yet, its antigen is unknown.

From germline, CDR1 is KGHSH and CDR2 LQKENI. The CDR3 is 15 amino acids. This chain links TRBV18 with TRBJ2-7; the TCRdb call, TRBD1, lacks DNA for checking. The receptor comes from a man between 18 and 35 years old in good health. The sequenced sample consisted of blood T cells: a sorted CD56 or NKG2C T cell subset, CD4+ or CD8+ T cells, or bulk PBMC T cells (not recorded which). The CDR3 spells CASSPGRGLDYEQYF.